Following are 31 T cell receptor beta chains from one sample sequenced in a study of a mutant IDH1 vaccine in newly diagnosed glioma. Their antigens remain unidentified. Indicated time point: week 35, safety follow-up. Mutant IDH1 20-mer peptide, at 300 ug, made up each vaccine dose, with topical imiquimod. This table comes from immunoSEQ multiplex PCR, and its TCRdb copy is limited to in-frame clones, with some not included. The profile shows around 30,000 clones, roughly 77% of them singletons. This specimen was PBMCs, taken from a glioma patient whose treatment included an IDH1 peptide vaccine. The receptors were sampled from a man in his forties or fifties with glioma. Some clones in this sample may be carry-over from other donors' samples.

The CDR3 sequence: CASPTRDTQYF. The CDR3, as DNA: TGTGCCAGCCCCACCCGTGATACGCAGTATTTT. V usage is TRBV7-9 and J usage is TRBJ2-3, with no clear D. CDR1 is SEHNR and CDR2 is FQNEAQ in the germline V gene (reference sequence). This CDR3 spans 11 amino acids. The V end lost 8 bases, the J end lost 6 bases, and 9 bases lay between the germline ends.

This chain joins TRBV19 and TRBJ1-5, with 7 nucleotides matching TRBD1. The CDR3 loop spans 16 amino acids. Germline V gene data show CDR1 as LNHDA and CDR2 as SQIVND (reference sequence). Trimming at V came to 5 bases and at J to 7 bases, leaving 14 bases not matched to a gene. The CDR3 reads CASSRSSLGGWQPQHF. The CDR3 DNA follows: TGTGCCAGTAGTCGATCATCATTAGGGGGCTGGCAGCCCCAGCATTTT.

V is TRBV30 and J is TRBJ2-5; 9 nucleotides align to TRBD1. This CDR3 is built from 14 residues. J gave up 5 bases and V 1 base, and 5 bases lay outside the gene matches. Germline-derived CDR1 and CDR2 are GTSNPN and SVGIG (reference sequence). CDR3 nucleotides: TGTGCCTGGAGTGCGGGGACAGGGCACGAGACCCAGTACTTC. Translation gives CAWSAGTGHETQYF.

The V call is TRBV12-5, the J call TRBJ1-1; tentatively, D is TRBD1 (5 bases). Between the trimmed V and J ends, which lost 7 bases and 5 bases, there was a span of 11 bases. CDR1 and CDR2 (germline): LGHNT, FRNRAP. The CDR3 spans 12 residues. CDR3 region: CASADGGTEAFF. CDR3 DNA sequence: TGTGCTAGTGCCGATGGGGGGACTGAAGCTTTCTTT.

The chain is built from TRBV5-1 and TRBJ1-4; no reliable D call. Germline loops: CDR1 SGHRS, CDR2 YFSETQ. Trimming took off 0 bases at V and 0 bases at J, with 6 bases between the two ends. CDR3 length: 15 residues. The CDR3 here is CASSLEGTTNEKLFF. CDR3 DNA: TGCGCCAGCAGCTTGGAGGGAACAACTAATGAAAAACTGTTTTTT. Together with reference TRBV5-1 and TRBJ1-4, the CDR3 gives the full variable domain: KAGVTQTPRYLIKTRGQQVTLSCSPISGHRSVSWYQQTPGQGLQFLFEYFSETQRNKGNFPGRFSGRQFSNSRSEMNVSTLELGDSALYLCASSLEGTTNEKLFFGSGTQLSVL.

This CDR3 reads CASSGVTSGETQYF. In nucleotides, the CDR3 is TGTGCCAGTAGTGGGGTGACTAGCGGTGAGACCCAGTACTTC. The chain is built from TRBV19 and TRBJ2-5; 9 bases are a match to TRBD2. V was pared by 5 bases and J by 5 bases, with 6 bases of the junction left unmatched. The germline CDR1 and CDR2 sequences are LNHDA and SQIVND (reference sequence). The CDR3 consists of 14 residues.

The chain uses TRBV30 and TRBJ1-1; 7 bases match TRBD1. The germline V gene encodes CDR1 GTSNPN and CDR2 SVGIG (reference sequence). This CDR3 has 15 amino acids. V dropped 1 base and J dropped 0; count of bases not matched to a gene: 5. The CDR3 here is CAWSEGGIMNTEAFF. The CDR3 DNA reads as TGTGCCTGGAGTGAAGGGGGCATAATGAACACTGAAGCTTTCTTT. The full variable domain, in which reference TRBV30 and TRBJ1-1 provide the parts outside the CDR3, is SQTIHQWPATLVQPVGSPLSLECTVEGTSNPNLYWYRQAAGRGLQLLFYSVGIGQISSEVPQNLSASRPQDRQFILSSKKLLLSDSGFYLCAWSEGGIMNTEAFFGQGTRLTVV.

J is TRBJ1-4 and V is TRBV5-4, with D perhaps TRBD1 (6 bases). Germline CDR1 reads SGHNT; CDR2 reads YYREEE (reference sequence). V dropped 0 bases and J dropped 7 bases, with 13 bases sitting between them. CDR3 size: 15 residues. The CDR3 loop reads CASSLGGGSAEKLFF. CDR3 in DNA: TGTGCCAGCAGCTTGGGAGGGGGATCGGCTGAAAAACTGTTTTTT.

The chain employs TRBV7-3 and TRBJ1-1; TRBD1 is a possible D gene (5 bases). Germline V gene sequence: CDR1 SGHTA, CDR2 FQGTGA. Trimming shortened V by 3 bases and J by 1 base, and 9 bases separated the two germline ends. The CDR3 covers 14 residues. In DNA, the CDR3 is TGTGCCAGCAGCTTCCAGGGCCCGAACACTGAAGCTTTCTTT. It specifies CASSFQGPNTEAFF.

The chain recombines TRBV6-1 with TRBJ1-2; TRBD1 matches 11 bases. Germline V gene sequence: CDR1 MNHNS, CDR2 SASEGT. V shed 4 bases and J 6 bases; nucleotides not matched to a gene: 4. CDR3 length: 14 residues. The DNA of the CDR3 is TGTGCCAGCAGTGCGGACAGGGGGCGGGATGGCTACACCTTC. This sequence encodes CASSADRGRDGYTF.

The genes are TRBV6-5 and TRBJ1-2; D gene ambiguous. The V end lost 2 bases, the J end lost 0 bases, and 4 bases lay between the germline ends. There are 13 residues in the CDR3. Germline lookup yields CDR1 MNHEY and CDR2 SVGAGI. Here the CDR3 DNA reads TGTGCCAGCAGTTACAGAGCTAACTATGGCTACACCTTC. It codes for CASSYRANYGYTF.

This rearrangement joins TRBV9 to TRBJ2-7; 10 bases are shared with TRBD1. The CDR3 extends over 16 amino acids. The V gene's germline CDR1 is SGDLS and CDR2 YYNGEE. The junction had 12 bases not matched to a gene; V was cut back by 4 bases and J by 5 bases. CDR3 in DNA: TGTGCCAGCAGCTCTCCCACCGGGACAGGGGATGACGAGCAGTACTTC. Protein sequence: CASSSPTGTGDDEQYF.

V is TRBV29-1 and J is TRBJ1-2; the D gene is possibly TRBD1 (5 bases). In germline, CDR1 is SQVTM, CDR2 ANQGSEA. The CDR3 spans 12 residues. Trimming shortened V by 4 bases and J by 9 bases, and 15 bases separated the two germline ends. The CDR3 DNA sequence: TGCAGCGTTGTACCCCGAGGGGAGAGCTACACCTTC. It specifies CSVVPRGESYTF.

The rearrangement uses TRBV14 and TRBJ1-6, with D possibly being TRBD1 (5 bases). Between the trimmed V and J ends, which lost 0 bases and 13 bases, there was a span of 7 bases. This CDR3 has 12 residues. CDR1 is SGHDN and CDR2 is FVKESK in the germline V gene. The chain's CDR3 is CASSQERQPLHF. CDR3 in DNA: TGTGCCAGCAGCCAAGAGAGACAGCCCCTCCACTTT.

The rearrangement uses TRBV6-1 and TRBJ1-5, with 7 bases lining up with TRBD1. From germline, CDR1 is MNHNS and CDR2 SASEGT. The CDR3 is made up of 14 amino acids. The J segment lost 7 bases and the V segment lost 2 bases, leaving 5 bases of the junction unmatched. The CDR3 sequence is CASSETGGGQPQHF. CDR3 sequence (DNA): TGTGCCAGCAGTGAAACGGGAGGGGGCCAGCCCCAGCATTTT.

This chain connects TRBV5-4 to TRBJ1-2; a weak D match, TRBD1 (5 bases). Between the trimmed V and J ends, which lost 6 bases and 5 bases, there was a span of 20 bases. Germline CDR1 reads SGHNT; CDR2 reads YYREEE (reference sequence). The CDR3 covers 15 residues. The CDR3 region is CASTSDPSWGYGYTF. CDR3 DNA: TGTGCCAGCACCTCCGACCCCAGTTGGGGGTATGGCTACACCTTC.

The chain carries TRBV4-2 and TRBJ2-2; perhaps TRBD1 as D (6 bases). The ends were cut back, 8 bases at V and 5 bases at J, with 12 bases in the middle. This CDR3 is 13 amino acids long. Germline V lookup: CDR1 LGHNA, CDR2 YNFKEQ. The DNA for the CDR3 is TGTGCCAGCCTGGAGGACAGTACCGGGGAGCTGTTTTTT. Its protein is CASLEDSTGELFF.

This clone has more than one count but fewer than ten. The rearrangement links TRBV7-8 to TRBJ2-5, with 8 bases aligning to TRBD1. Looked up from germline, CDR1 is SGHVS and CDR2 is FQNEAQ. V was pared by 5 bases and J by 2 bases, with 7 bases of the junction left unmatched. This CDR3 has 15 residues. The CDR3 region is CASSRGRTGQETQYF. The CDR3 DNA sequence: TGTGCCAGCAGCCGGGGGCGGACAGGGCAAGAGACCCAGTACTTC.

This clone turned up a few times. The V and J genes are TRBV28 and TRBJ2-7; 7 bases line up with TRBD2. Germline loops: CDR1 MDHEN, CDR2 SYDVKM. This CDR3 comprises 14 residues. With 5 bases clipped from V and 0 bases from J, the junction kept 4 bases outside the gene matches. CDR3 in DNA: TGTGCCAGCAGTCCCGGGGGGTCCTCCTACGAGCAGTACTTC. Amino acids: CASSPGGSSYEQYF.

V gene TRBV25-1 combines with J gene TRBJ1-4; weak D call: TRBD1 (5 bases). With 7 bases removed from V and 0 bases from J, the gap between germline ends came to 9 bases. This CDR3 contains 14 residues. CDR1 MGHDK and CDR2 SYGVNS come from the germline V gene. Written as DNA, the CDR3 is TGTGCCAGCACGGGGGGGGCAACTAATGAAAAACTGTTTTTT. Its translation is CASTGGATNEKLFF.

V is TRBV6-4 and J is TRBJ2-3; D uncertain. Looked up from germline, CDR1 is MRHNA and CDR2 is SNTAGT. This CDR3 has 13 residues. Deletions cut 2 bases from V and 2 bases from J, with 5 bases between. The CDR3: CASSDRSTDTQYF. The CDR3 DNA is TGTGCCAGCAGTGACCGATCCACAGATACGCAGTATTTT.

The rearrangement links TRBV6-6 to TRBJ1-5, with 8 bases lining up with TRBD1. CDR1 MNHNY and CDR2 SVGAGI come from the germline V gene (reference sequence). This CDR3 comprises 14 residues. Trimming removed 10 bases from V and 5 bases from J; junction bases left unmatched: 10. For the CDR3, the DNA is TGTGCCATTACGTCCCAGGGGGCAGATCAGCCCCAGCATTTT. Its translation: CAITSQGADQPQHF.

This chain links TRBV29-1 with TRBJ2-2; D uncertain. Germline CDR1 and CDR2: SQVTM and ANQGSEA. This CDR3 has 14 residues. Trimming shortened V by 7 bases and J by 1 base, and 13 bases separated the two germline ends. CDR3: CSARSQLNTGELFF. The CDR3 region has the DNA TGCAGCGCCAGATCTCAATTGAACACCGGGGAGCTGTTTTTT.

This clone was counted a single time. V usage is TRBV11-2 and J usage is TRBJ2-2; D not resolved. V lost 0 bases and J lost 1, with 6 bases in between. The CDR3 runs to 15 residues. Germline V gene sequence: CDR1 SGHAT, CDR2 FQNNGV. The CDR3 spells CASSLDGGNTGELFF. The CDR3 coding sequence is TGTGCCAGCAGCTTAGATGGCGGGAACACCGGGGAGCTGTTTTTT.

The chain recombines TRBV7-9 with TRBJ2-6; TRBD1 matches 9 bases. Trimming removed 5 bases from V and 4 bases from J; junction bases left unmatched: 9. Germline loops: CDR1 SEHNR, CDR2 FQNEAQ (reference sequence). The CDR3 is 17 residues long. This CDR3 is CASSTGTGFSGANVLTF. CDR3 in DNA: TGTGCCAGCAGCACCGGGACAGGGTTCTCCGGGGCCAACGTCCTGACTTTC.

This rearrangement joins TRBV5-1 to TRBJ2-1, with a tentative D call TRBD2 (6 bases). Trimming took 4 bases from V and 4 from J, leaving 15 bases between them. There are 15 residues in the CDR3. Germline values: CDR1 SGHRS, CDR2 YFSETQ. CDR3 residues: CASSLGGTTYNEQFF. The CDR3 region has the DNA TGCGCCAGCAGCCTAGGAGGGACGACGTACAATGAGCAGTTCTTC.

The rearrangement joins TRBV6-1 to TRBJ2-3, with TRBD2 matching 9 bases. Per germline, CDR1 MNHNS and CDR2 SASEGT. The CDR3 is 15 residues long. V gave up 2 bases and J gave up 2 bases; unmatched junction bases: 2. CDR3 in DNA: TGTGCCAGCAGTGAAACTAGCGGGTACACAGATACGCAGTATTTT. As protein: CASSETSGYTDTQYF.

This sequence joins TRBV27 and TRBJ1-2; D is uncertain. The V gene's germline CDR1 is MNHEY and CDR2 SMNVEV (reference sequence). This CDR3 has 13 residues. The germline V and J ends were trimmed by 7 bases and 3 bases, with 12 bases remaining between them. The CDR3 DNA follows: TGTGCCAGCACAGGTTGGGCGGACTATGGCTACACCTTC. Amino acid sequence: CASTGWADYGYTF.

This chain links TRBV7-2 with TRBJ1-2, with D unresolved. Germline CDR1 is SGHTA and CDR2 is FQGNSA. The CDR3 is 13 amino acids. The V and J ends lost 3 bases and 3 bases respectively, with 8 bases between them. The CDR3 reads CASSLHSDYGYTF. CDR3 nucleotides: TGTGCCAGCAGCTTGCACAGTGACTATGGCTACACCTTC.

V is TRBV27 and J is TRBJ2-1; D is undetermined. This CDR3 is 14 amino acids long. V lost 3 bases, J lost 2 bases, and 8 bases lay in between. CDR1 MNHEY and CDR2 SMNVEV come from the germline V gene (reference sequence). CDR3 residues: CASSLDTPYNEQFF. The CDR3 DNA follows: TGTGCCAGCAGTTTGGATACTCCCTACAATGAGCAGTTCTTC.

This clone was found once. The chain is built from TRBV4-1 and TRBJ1-4; D is unresolved. V was clipped by 4 bases and J by 1 base, with 10 bases between them. Germline-derived CDR1 and CDR2 are MGHRA and YSYEKL. The CDR3 sequence is 15 residues long. The CDR3 bases are TGCGCCAGCAGCCCCTACCTAGAAACTAATGAAAAACTGTTTTTT. It codes for CASSPYLETNEKLFF.